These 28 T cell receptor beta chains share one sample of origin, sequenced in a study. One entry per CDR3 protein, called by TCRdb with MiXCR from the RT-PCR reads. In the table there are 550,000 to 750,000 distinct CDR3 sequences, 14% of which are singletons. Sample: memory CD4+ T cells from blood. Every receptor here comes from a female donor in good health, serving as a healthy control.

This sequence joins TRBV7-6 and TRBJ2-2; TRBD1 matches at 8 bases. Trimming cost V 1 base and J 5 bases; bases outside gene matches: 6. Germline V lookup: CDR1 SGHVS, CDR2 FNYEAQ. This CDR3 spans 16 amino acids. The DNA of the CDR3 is TGTGCCAGCAGCTTAGAGGCAGGGGGCGGGACCGGGGAGCTGTTTTTT. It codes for CASSLEAGGGTGELFF.

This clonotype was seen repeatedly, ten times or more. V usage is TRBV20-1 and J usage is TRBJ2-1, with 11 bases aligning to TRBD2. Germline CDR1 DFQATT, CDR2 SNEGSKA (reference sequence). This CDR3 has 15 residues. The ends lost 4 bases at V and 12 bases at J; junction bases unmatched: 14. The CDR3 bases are TGCAGTGCTACAGAACGGGGACTAGCGGATGGGGGGCAGTTCTTC. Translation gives CSATERGLADGGQFF.

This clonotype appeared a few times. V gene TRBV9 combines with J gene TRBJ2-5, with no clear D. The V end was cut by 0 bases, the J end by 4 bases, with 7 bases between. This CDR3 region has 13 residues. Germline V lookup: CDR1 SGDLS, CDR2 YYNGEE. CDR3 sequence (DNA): TGTGCCAGCAGCGTAGGTGTGCTAGAGACCCAGTACTTC. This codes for CASSVGVLETQYF.

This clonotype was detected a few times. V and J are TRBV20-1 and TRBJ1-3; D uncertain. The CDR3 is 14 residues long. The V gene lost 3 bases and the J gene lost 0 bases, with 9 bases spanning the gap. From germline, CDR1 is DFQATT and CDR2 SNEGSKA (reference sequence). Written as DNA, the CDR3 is TGCAGTGCTAGCGAACAGCGCTCTGGAAACACCATATATTTT. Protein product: CSASEQRSGNTIYF.

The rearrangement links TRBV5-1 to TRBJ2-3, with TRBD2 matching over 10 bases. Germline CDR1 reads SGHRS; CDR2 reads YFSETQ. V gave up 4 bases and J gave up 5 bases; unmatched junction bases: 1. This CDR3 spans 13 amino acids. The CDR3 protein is CASSGLAEDTQYF. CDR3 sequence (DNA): TGCGCCAGCAGCGGACTAGCGGAAGATACGCAGTATTTT.

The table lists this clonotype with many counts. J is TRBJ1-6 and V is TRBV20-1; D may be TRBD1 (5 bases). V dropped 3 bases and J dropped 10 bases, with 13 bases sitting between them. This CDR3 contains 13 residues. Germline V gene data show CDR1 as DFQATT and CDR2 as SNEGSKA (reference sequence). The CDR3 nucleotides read TGCAGTGCTAGTAAGGCCCCAGGGTCACCCCTCCACTTT. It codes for CSASKAPGSPLHF.

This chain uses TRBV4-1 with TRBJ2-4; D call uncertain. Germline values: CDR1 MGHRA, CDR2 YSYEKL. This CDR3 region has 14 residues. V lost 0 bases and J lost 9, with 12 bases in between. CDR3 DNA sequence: TGCGCCAGCAGCCAAGATTCAACCCGAAGCATTCAGTACTTC. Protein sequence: CASSQDSTRSIQYF.

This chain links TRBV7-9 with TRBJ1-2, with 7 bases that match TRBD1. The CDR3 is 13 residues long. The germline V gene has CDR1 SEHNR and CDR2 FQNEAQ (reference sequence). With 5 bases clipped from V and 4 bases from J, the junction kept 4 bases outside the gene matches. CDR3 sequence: CASSHRDSYGYTF. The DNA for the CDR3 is TGTGCCAGCAGCCACCGGGACAGCTATGGCTACACCTTC. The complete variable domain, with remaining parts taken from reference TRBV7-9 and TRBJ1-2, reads DTGVSQNPRHKITKRGQNVTFRCDPISEHNRLYWYRQTLGQGPEFLTYFQNEAQLEKSRLLSDRFSAERPKGSFSTLEIQRTEQGDSAMYLCASSHRDSYGYTFGSGTRLTVV.

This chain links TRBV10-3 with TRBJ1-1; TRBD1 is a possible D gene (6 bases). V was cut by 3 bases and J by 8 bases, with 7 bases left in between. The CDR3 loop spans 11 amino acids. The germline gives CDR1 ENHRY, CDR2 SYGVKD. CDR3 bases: TGTGCCATCAGTGACAGGGGAGAAGCTTTCTTT. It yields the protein CAISDRGEAFF.

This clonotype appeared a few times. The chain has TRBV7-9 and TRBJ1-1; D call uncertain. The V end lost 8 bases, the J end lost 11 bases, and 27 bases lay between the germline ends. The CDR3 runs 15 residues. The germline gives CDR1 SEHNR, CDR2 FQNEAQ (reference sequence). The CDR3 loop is CASSASSINGWEAFF. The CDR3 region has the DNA TGTGCCAGCTCAGCTTCTTCGATTAACGGCTGGGAGGCTTTCTTT.

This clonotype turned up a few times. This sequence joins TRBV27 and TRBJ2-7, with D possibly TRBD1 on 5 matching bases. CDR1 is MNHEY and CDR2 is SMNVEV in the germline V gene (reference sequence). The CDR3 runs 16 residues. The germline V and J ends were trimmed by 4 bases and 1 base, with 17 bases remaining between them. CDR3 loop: CASSSRQNSLSYEQYF. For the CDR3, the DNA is TGTGCCAGCAGTTCCCGACAGAATTCACTTTCCTACGAGCAGTACTTC.

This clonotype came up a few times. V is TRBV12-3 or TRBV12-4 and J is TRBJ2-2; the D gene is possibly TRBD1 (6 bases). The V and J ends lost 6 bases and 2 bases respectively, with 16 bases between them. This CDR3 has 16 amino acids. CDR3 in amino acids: CASSPGRGGNTGELFF. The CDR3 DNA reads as TGTGCCAGCAGCCCAGGCAGGGGCGGCAACACCGGGGAGCTGTTTTTT.

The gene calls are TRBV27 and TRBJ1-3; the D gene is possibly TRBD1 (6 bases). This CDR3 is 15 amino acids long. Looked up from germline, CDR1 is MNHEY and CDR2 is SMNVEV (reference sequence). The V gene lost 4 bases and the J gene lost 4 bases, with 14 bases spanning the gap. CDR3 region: CASSSLQGDGNTIYF. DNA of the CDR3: TGTGCCAGCAGTTCATTACAGGGTGACGGAAACACCATATATTTT.

CDR3 in DNA: TGCAGCGTTGTGGAAGGACAGAGCTACACCTTC. Its translation: CSVVEGQSYTF. The chain carries TRBV29-1 and TRBJ1-2, with D possibly matching TRBD1 (6 bases). The V gene lost 4 bases and the J gene lost 9 bases, with 12 bases spanning the gap. CDR1 and CDR2 from the germline V gene are SQVTM and ANQGSEA. The CDR3 is 11 residues long.

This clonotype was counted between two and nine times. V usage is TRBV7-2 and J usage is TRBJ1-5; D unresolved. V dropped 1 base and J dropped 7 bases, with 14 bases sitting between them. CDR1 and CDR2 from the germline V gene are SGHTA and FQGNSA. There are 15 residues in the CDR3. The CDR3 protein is CASSLGRAAGQPQHF. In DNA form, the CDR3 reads TGTGCCAGCAGCTTAGGTAGGGCTGCGGGACAGCCCCAGCATTTT.

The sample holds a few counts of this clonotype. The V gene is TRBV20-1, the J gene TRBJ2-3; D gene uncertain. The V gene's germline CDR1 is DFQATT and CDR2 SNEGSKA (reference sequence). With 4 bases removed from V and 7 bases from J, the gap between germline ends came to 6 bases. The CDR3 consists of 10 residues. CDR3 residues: CSAMGHTQYF. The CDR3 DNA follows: TGCAGTGCTATGGGTCATACGCAGTATTTT.

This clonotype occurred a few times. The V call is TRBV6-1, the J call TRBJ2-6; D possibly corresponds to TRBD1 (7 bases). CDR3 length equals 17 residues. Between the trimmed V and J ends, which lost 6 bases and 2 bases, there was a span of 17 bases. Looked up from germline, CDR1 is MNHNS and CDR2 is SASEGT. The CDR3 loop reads CASRAGTAGPGANVLTF. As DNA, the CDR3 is TGTGCCAGCAGAGCCGGGACAGCGGGCCCTGGGGCCAACGTCCTGACTTTC.

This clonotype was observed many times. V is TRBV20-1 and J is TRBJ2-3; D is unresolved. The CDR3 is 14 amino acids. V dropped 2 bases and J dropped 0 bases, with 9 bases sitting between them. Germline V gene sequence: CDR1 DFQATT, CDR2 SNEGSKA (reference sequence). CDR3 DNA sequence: TGCAGTGCTAGACTCGTTACTAGCACAGATACGCAGTATTTT. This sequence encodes CSARLVTSTDTQYF.

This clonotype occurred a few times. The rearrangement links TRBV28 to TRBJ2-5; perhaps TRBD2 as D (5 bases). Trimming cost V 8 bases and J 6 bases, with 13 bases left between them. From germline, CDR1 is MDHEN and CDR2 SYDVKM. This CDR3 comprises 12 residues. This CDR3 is CASGTGKQTQYF. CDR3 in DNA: TGTGCCAGCGGAACCGGGAAGCAGACCCAGTACTTC.

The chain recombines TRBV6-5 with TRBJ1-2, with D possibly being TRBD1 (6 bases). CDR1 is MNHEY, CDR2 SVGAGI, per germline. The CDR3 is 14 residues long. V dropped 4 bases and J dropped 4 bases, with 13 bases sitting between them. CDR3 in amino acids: CASSWGRGRYGYTF. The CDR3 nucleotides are TGTGCCAGCAGTTGGGGGCGAGGCCGCTATGGCTACACCTTC.

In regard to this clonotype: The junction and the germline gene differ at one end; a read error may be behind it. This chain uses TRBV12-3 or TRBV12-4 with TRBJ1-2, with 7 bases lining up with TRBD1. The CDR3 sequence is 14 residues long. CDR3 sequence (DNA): TGTTCCAGCAGCCCCCTTACAGGGGACTATGGCTACACCTTC. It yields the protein CSSSPLTGDYGYTF.

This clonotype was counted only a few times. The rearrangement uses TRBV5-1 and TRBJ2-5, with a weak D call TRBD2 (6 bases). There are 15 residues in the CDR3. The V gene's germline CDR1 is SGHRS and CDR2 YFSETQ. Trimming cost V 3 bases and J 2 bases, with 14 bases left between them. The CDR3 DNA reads TGCGCCAGCAGCTGGGGGAGCGGGCTACAAGAGACCCAGTACTTC. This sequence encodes CASSWGSGLQETQYF.

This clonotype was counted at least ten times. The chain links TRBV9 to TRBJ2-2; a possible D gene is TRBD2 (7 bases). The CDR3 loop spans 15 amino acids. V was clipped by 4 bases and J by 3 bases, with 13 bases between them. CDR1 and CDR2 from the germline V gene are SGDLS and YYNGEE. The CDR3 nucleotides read TGTGCCAGCAGCCCAAGGGGGAGGGACACCGGGGAGCTGTTTTTT. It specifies CASSPRGRDTGELFF.

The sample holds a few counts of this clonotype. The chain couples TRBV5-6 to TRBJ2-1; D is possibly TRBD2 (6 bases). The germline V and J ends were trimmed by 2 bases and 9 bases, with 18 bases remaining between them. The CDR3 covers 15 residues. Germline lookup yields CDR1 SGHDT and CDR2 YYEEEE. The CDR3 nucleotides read TGTGCCAGCAGCTTCCGGGACTTCCACGATGGTGAGCAGTTCTTC. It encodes CASSFRDFHDGEQFF.

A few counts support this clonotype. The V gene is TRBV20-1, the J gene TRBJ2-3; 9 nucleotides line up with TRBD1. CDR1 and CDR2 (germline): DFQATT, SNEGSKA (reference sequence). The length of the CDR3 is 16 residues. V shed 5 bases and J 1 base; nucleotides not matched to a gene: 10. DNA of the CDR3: TGCAGTGCTGAACACAGGGGGCTCGCTGGCACAGATACGCAGTATTTT. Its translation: CSAEHRGLAGTDTQYF.

The CDR3 is CASRGGGDHPETQYF. The CDR3 DNA reads TGCGCCAGCCGGGGGGGCGGGGACCACCCCGAGACCCAGTACTTC. The V and J genes are TRBV10-1 and TRBJ2-5; 8 bases are shared with TRBD2. This CDR3 contains 15 residues. Germline-derived CDR1 and CDR2 are WNHNN and SYGVQD (reference sequence). V lost 8 bases to trimming and J lost 5 bases; unmatched junction nucleotides: 13.

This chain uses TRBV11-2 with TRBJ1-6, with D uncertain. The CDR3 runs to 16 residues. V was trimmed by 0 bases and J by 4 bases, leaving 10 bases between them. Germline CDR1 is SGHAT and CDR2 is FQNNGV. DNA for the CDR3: TGTGCCAGCAGCTTAGATCCCCCAGGTTATAATTCACCCCTCCACTTT. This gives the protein CASSLDPPGYNSPLHF.

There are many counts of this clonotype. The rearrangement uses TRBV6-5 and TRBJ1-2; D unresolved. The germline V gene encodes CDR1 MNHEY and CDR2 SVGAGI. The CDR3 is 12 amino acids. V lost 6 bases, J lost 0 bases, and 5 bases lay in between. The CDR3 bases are TGTGCCAGCAGGGAAGCTAACTATGGCTACACCTTC. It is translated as CASREANYGYTF.